The T cell receptor (beta chain) under discussion was sequenced for a study of cytomegalovirus exposure and HLA in healthy donors. Germline loops: CDR1 SGHNT, CDR2 YENEEA. This CDR3 contains 15 residues. Trimming took off 4 bases at V and 5 bases at J, with 14 bases between the two ends. PCR involved 60 Vbeta and 13 Jbeta primers. The method was immunoSEQ multiplex PCR; TCRdb's version includes in-frame clones alone and lacks a portion of them. The sample carries about 77,000 clones, over 60% recorded once. The sequenced sample was PBMCs. The source of this sequence is a man in his forties in good health and CMV-seronegative. The V gene is TRBV11-3, the J gene TRBJ2-2; tentative D call: TRBD2 (5 bases). DNA for the CDR3: TGTGCCAGCAGCTCCTCCGGGGTCTTTACCGGGGAGCTGTTTTTT. Translated: CASSSSGVFTGELFF.